The 25 T cell receptor beta chains below come from one sample, sequenced in a study of blood T cell repertoires in COVID-19. Assay: immunoSEQ multiplex PCR; the TCRdb copy retains only in-frame clones and omits some. This sample has hundreds of thousands of clones; around 83% occur once, and the top ten carry about 6.6%. Sequenced sample: PBMCs or T cells enriched from blood (not recorded which). The source of these receptors is a woman in her 40s who had recovered from COVID-19.

The gene calls are TRBV19 and TRBJ2-1; weak D call: TRBD2 (6 bases). V lost 3 bases, J lost 7 bases, and 25 bases lay in between. The CDR3 covers 18 residues. Per the germline V gene, CDR1 is LNHDA and CDR2 is SQIVND (reference sequence). This CDR3 reads CASSMGLMGTGVSNEQFF. Written as DNA, the CDR3 is TGTGCCAGTAGTATGGGACTCATGGGGACGGGTGTCTCGAATGAGCAGTTCTTC. The entire variable domain, with the rest obtained from reference TRBV19 and TRBJ2-1, is as follows: DGGITQSPKYLFRKEGQNVTLSCEQNLNHDAMYWYRQDPGQGLRLIYYSQIVNDFQKGDIAEGYSVSREKKESFPLTVTSAQKNPTAFYLCASSMGLMGTGVSNEQFFGPGTRLTVL.

The table lists this clone with a count of one. V usage is TRBV5-5 and J usage is TRBJ1-3; D gene ambiguous. CDR3 length: 13 amino acids. Trimming took 4 bases from V and 0 from J, leaving 5 bases between them. The germline gives CDR1 SGHKS, CDR2 YYEKEE (reference sequence). The CDR3 loop is CASSLNSGNTIYF. The CDR3 DNA sequence: TGTGCCAGCAGCCTAAACTCTGGAAACACCATATATTTT.

The chain combines TRBV30 with TRBJ2-5; the match to TRBD2 covers 11 bases. Looked up from germline, CDR1 is GTSNPN and CDR2 is SVGIG (reference sequence). This CDR3 is built from 15 residues. Unmatched junction bases numbered 2, after V lost 1 base and J lost 1 base. The CDR3 loop is CAWSGTSGSQETQYF. In nucleotides, the CDR3 is TGTGCCTGGAGTGGAACTAGCGGGAGCCAAGAGACCCAGTACTTC.

This chain links TRBV10-3 with TRBJ1-3; D remains unclear. The germline V and J ends were trimmed by 0 bases and 0 bases, with 9 bases remaining between them. The CDR3 spans 16 residues. The germline gives CDR1 ENHRY, CDR2 SYGVKD. This CDR3 is CAISESGIFSGNTIYF. The CDR3 DNA follows: TGTGCCATCAGTGAGTCGGGCATTTTCTCTGGAAACACCATATATTTT.

The chain is built from TRBV30 and TRBJ1-6, with a tentative D call TRBD1 (5 bases). CDR3 size: 14 residues. Germline-derived CDR1 and CDR2 are GTSNPN and SVGIG (reference sequence). Trimming shortened V by 4 bases and J by 5 bases, and 12 bases separated the two germline ends. CDR3 region: CAWTWGPNNSPLHF. The CDR3 nucleotides are TGTGCCTGGACCTGGGGCCCTAATAATTCACCCCTCCACTTT.

V is TRBV19 and J is TRBJ1-4; TRBD1 matches 10 bases. CDR1 LNHDA and CDR2 SQIVND come from the germline V gene (reference sequence). This CDR3 is 16 amino acids long. The J segment lost 8 bases and the V segment lost 6 bases, leaving 12 bases of the junction unmatched. CDR3 nucleotides: TGTGCCAGTAGCCCCTCCCCCGGGACAGGGGAAGAAAAACTGTTTTTT. Protein product: CASSPSPGTGEEKLFF.

The chain employs TRBV7-2 and TRBJ2-5; D call uncertain. The V gene's germline CDR1 is SGHTA and CDR2 FQGNSA. CDR3 length equals 15 residues. V was clipped by 3 bases and J by 0 bases, with 11 bases between them. The CDR3 region is CASSLVAAYQETQYF. DNA of the CDR3: TGTGCCAGCAGCTTGGTAGCCGCGTACCAAGAGACCCAGTACTTC.

The chain joins TRBV28 to TRBJ2-7, with 7 bases lining up with TRBD1. Germline V gene sequence: CDR1 MDHEN, CDR2 SYDVKM. V lost 11 bases and J lost 1; bases outside the gene matches: 8. The CDR3 contains 13 residues. The CDR3 coding sequence is TGTGCCTCCTTTGGGACAGAGTCCTACGAGCAGTACTTC. Translation gives CASFGTESYEQYF.

This chain uses TRBV19 with TRBJ1-3; maybe TRBD1 (5 bases). The CDR3 is 17 residues long. Per the germline V gene, CDR1 is LNHDA and CDR2 is SQIVND (reference sequence). The germline V and J ends were trimmed by 5 bases and 0 bases, with 17 bases remaining between them. The CDR3 protein is CASSSYLQAYSGNTIYF. Written as DNA, the CDR3 is TGTGCCAGTAGTTCCTATCTACAGGCTTACTCTGGAAACACCATATATTTT. Full variable domain (rest looked up from reference TRBV19 and TRBJ1-3): DGGITQSPKYLFRKEGQNVTLSCEQNLNHDAMYWYRQDPGQGLRLIYYSQIVNDFQKGDIAEGYSVSREKKESFPLTVTSAQKNPTAFYLCASSSYLQAYSGNTIYFGEGSWLTVV.

The chain uses TRBV7-9 and TRBJ2-5; 7 nucleotides line up with TRBD1. This CDR3 spans 16 amino acids. Trimming removed 5 bases from V and 1 base from J; junction bases left unmatched: 10. Per the germline V gene, CDR1 is SEHNR and CDR2 is FQNEAQ (reference sequence). Written as DNA, the CDR3 is TGTGCCAGCAGCCGGGCAGACAGGGCCAGCCAAGAGACCCAGTACTTC. Amino acid sequence: CASSRADRASQETQYF.

The V gene is TRBV11-2, the J gene TRBJ1-5, with D perhaps matching TRBD1 (5 bases). V was clipped by 4 bases and J by 1 base, with 8 bases between them. Germline assignment: CDR1 SGHAT and CDR2 FQNNGV. There are 14 residues in the CDR3. This CDR3 is CASSWAGSNQPQHF. CDR3 bases: TGTGCCAGCAGCTGGGCAGGGAGCAATCAGCCCCAGCATTTT. The entire variable domain, with the rest obtained from reference TRBV11-2 and TRBJ1-5, is as follows: EAGVAQSPRYKIIEKRQSVAFWCNPISGHATLYWYQQILGQGPKLLIQFQNNGVVDDSQLPKDRFSAERLKGVDSTLKIQPAKLEDSAVYLCASSWAGSNQPQHFGDGTRLSIL.

V and J are TRBV28 and TRBJ2-1, with 9 nucleotides matching TRBD1. CDR1 and CDR2 from the germline V gene are MDHEN and SYDVKM. With 6 bases clipped from V and 4 bases from J, the junction kept 7 bases outside the gene matches. The CDR3 spans 15 residues. The CDR3 bases are TGTGCCAGCAGAAGCGGGACAGGGCGTTACAATGAGCAGTTCTTC. This sequence encodes CASRSGTGRYNEQFF.

The genes are TRBV24-1 and TRBJ1-1; D is unresolved. The CDR3 is made up of 14 amino acids. The germline V and J ends were trimmed by 2 bases and 1 base, with 7 bases remaining between them. The germline gives CDR1 KGHDR, CDR2 SFDVKD. The CDR3 coding sequence is TGTGCCACCAGTGATTCGACTAGGAACACTGAAGCTTTCTTT. Amino acids: CATSDSTRNTEAFF.

CDR3 loop: CASSNRLAGYNEQFF. For the CDR3, the DNA is TGTGCCAGCAGCAACCGACTAGCGGGTTACAATGAGCAGTTCTTC. The V call is TRBV11-3, the J call TRBJ2-1, with TRBD2 matching 10 bases. This CDR3 spans 15 amino acids. Germline-derived CDR1 and CDR2 are SGHNT and YENEEA. Trimming took 5 bases from V and 4 from J; bases not matched to a gene: 5.

The genes are TRBV21-1 and TRBJ2-7; TRBD2, the table's D call, was not compared with the DNA. TRBV21-1 is marked as a pseudogene. The CDR3 has 18 residues. The CDR3 loop reads CASSKAPSKREFSYEQYV. The CDR3 nucleotides read TGTGCCAGCAGCAAAGCCCCCTCTAAGCGGGAATTCTCCTACGAGCAGTACGTC.

The chain recombines TRBV19 with TRBJ1-1, with D unclear. Trimming removed 1 base from V and 4 bases from J, with 13 bases in between. The germline gives CDR1 LNHDA, CDR2 SQIVND (reference sequence). This CDR3 is built from 15 residues. Here the CDR3 DNA reads TGTGCCAGTAGTATAGTCAGAGGGAGAGGCACTGAAGCTTTCTTT. Its translation: CASSIVRGRGTEAFF.

V is TRBV6-5 and J is TRBJ2-7; 8 nucleotides agree with TRBD1. The CDR3 is made up of 13 amino acids. Germline CDR1 and CDR2: MNHEY and SVGAGI. V dropped 6 bases and J dropped 6; count of bases not matched to a gene: 7. The CDR3 sequence: CASSQDRVTEQYF. The DNA for the CDR3 is TGTGCCAGCAGCCAGGACAGGGTTACCGAGCAGTACTTC.

The sample holds a few counts of this clone. The gene calls are TRBV7-8 and TRBJ1-1; 7 nucleotides match TRBD1. Germline assignment: CDR1 SGHVS and CDR2 FQNEAQ. The ends lost 0 bases at V and 8 bases at J; junction bases unmatched: 3. The CDR3 contains 13 residues. CDR3 sequence reads: CASSLAQDREAFF. The CDR3 DNA sequence: TGTGCCAGCAGCTTAGCTCAGGACAGGGAAGCTTTCTTT. Supplemented by reference TRBV7-8 and TRBJ1-1, the full variable domain reads GAGVSQSPRYKVAKRGQDVALRCDPISGHVSLFWYQQALGQGPEFLTYFQNEAQLDKSGLPSDRFFAERPEGSVSTLKIQRTQQEDSAVYLCASSLAQDREAFFGQGTRLTVV.

The chain is built from TRBV6-1 and TRBJ2-3, with TRBD2 identical over 10 bases. The V and J ends lost 4 bases and 2 bases, in that order; junction bases with no gene match: 6. This CDR3 spans 16 amino acids. The germline gives CDR1 MNHNS, CDR2 SASEGT. The CDR3 region is CASSGGLAGVTDTQYF. As DNA, the CDR3 is TGTGCCAGCAGTGGGGGGCTAGCGGGAGTCACAGATACGCAGTATTTT.

The V call is TRBV5-5, the J call TRBJ1-2, with D maybe TRBD1 (5 bases). Looked up from germline, CDR1 is SGHKS and CDR2 is YYEKEE (reference sequence). V lost 2 bases to trimming and J lost 4 bases, with 9 bases between them. The CDR3 is made up of 13 amino acids. The CDR3 protein is CASSFQGSYGYTF. Here the CDR3 DNA reads TGTGCCAGCAGCTTTCAGGGATCCTATGGCTACACCTTC.

The rearrangement joins TRBV15 to TRBJ2-7; a possible D gene is TRBD2 (5 bases). CDR1 and CDR2 from the germline V gene are LNHNV and YYDKDF (reference sequence). Between the trimmed V and J ends, which lost 0 bases and 5 bases, there was a span of 14 bases. The CDR3 has 15 amino acids. CDR3 amino acids: CATSRDRRSGNEQYF. Here the CDR3 DNA reads TGTGCCACCAGCAGAGATAGACGTTCGGGGAACGAGCAGTACTTC.

The chain joins TRBV19 to TRBJ1-1, with TRBD1 matching 7 bases. V lost 4 bases and J lost 7; bases outside the gene matches: 3. There are 12 residues in the CDR3. Germline V gene data show CDR1 as LNHDA and CDR2 as SQIVND (reference sequence). The CDR3 DNA reads as TGTGCCAGTAGTACCCGACAGGGTGAAGCTTTCTTT. Its protein product is CASSTRQGEAFF.

As regards this clone: Possible read error: a much larger clone is one base away. In DNA, the CDR3 is TGTGCCAGTAGTTACGGCTCTGGAAACACCATATATTTT. Its translation: CASSYGSGNTIYF. V and J are TRBV19 and TRBJ1-3; the D is unclear. Germline CDR1 is LNHDA and CDR2 is SQIVND (reference sequence). V lost 5 bases and J lost 0, with 5 bases in between. There are 13 residues in the CDR3.

V and J are TRBV3-1 (or the pseudogene TRBV3-2) and TRBJ1-3; 7 bases are a match to TRBD1. CDR1 and CDR2 from the germline V gene are LGHDT and YNNKEL (reference sequence). The CDR3 is 14 residues long. Trimming cost V 3 bases and J 9 bases; bases outside gene matches: 8. The CDR3 sequence: CASSQGTAESTIYF. The CDR3 nucleotides read TGTGCCAGCAGCCAGGGGACAGCGGAGAGCACCATATATTTT.

The CDR3 region is CASSSLGLAGSNEQFF. Here the CDR3 DNA reads TGTGCCAGCAGTTCTCTCGGACTAGCGGGATCCAATGAGCAGTTCTTC. The chain uses TRBV27 and TRBJ2-1; 12 bases are a match to TRBD2. Trimming at V came to 4 bases and at J to 6 bases, leaving 7 bases not matched to a gene. This CDR3 has 16 residues. Germline-derived CDR1 and CDR2 are MNHEY and SMNVEV (reference sequence).